This paragraph covers one TCR beta chain sequence. What it binds is not known. Since a much larger clone is just one base distant, this may be a read error. The data stem from a study of identical twins. Notes on the study in general: Cross-sectional statistics underpinned the conclusions; the same donors were not followed.

This CDR3 has 12 amino acids. Looked up from germline, CDR1 is ENHRY and CDR2 is SYGVKD. Healthy Caucasian donors formed the entire cohort. Unique molecular identifiers were present on the cDNA, and a universal primer site came from template switching. MiXCR, applied by TCRdb to the 5' RACE reads, yields one record per CDR3 protein. The sample carries 1.5 million to 2 million distinct CDR3 sequences, 32% recorded once. Source material: cord blood. The chain employs TRBV10-3 and TRBJ2-7; the D is unclear. This TCR was recovered from a newborn girl in good health. The CDR3 here is CAIREFNYEQYF. The DNA for the CDR3 is TGTGCCATCAGAGAGTTTAACTACGAGCAGTACTTC.